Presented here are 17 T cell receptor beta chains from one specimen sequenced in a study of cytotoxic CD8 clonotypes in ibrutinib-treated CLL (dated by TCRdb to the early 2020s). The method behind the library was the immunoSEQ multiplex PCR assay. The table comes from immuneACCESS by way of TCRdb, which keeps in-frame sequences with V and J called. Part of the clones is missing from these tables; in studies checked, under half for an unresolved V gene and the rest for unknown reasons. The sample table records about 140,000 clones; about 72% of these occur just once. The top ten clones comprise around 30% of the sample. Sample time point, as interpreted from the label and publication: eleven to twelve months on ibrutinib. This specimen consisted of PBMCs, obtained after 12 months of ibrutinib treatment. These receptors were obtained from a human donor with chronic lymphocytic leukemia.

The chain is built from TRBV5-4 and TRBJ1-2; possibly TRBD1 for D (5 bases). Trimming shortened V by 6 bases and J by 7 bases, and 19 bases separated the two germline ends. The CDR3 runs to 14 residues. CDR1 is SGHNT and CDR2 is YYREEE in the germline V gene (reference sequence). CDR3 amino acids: CASIHDSAYSGYTF. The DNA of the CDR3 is TGTGCCAGCATCCATGACAGTGCATACTCTGGCTACACCTTC.

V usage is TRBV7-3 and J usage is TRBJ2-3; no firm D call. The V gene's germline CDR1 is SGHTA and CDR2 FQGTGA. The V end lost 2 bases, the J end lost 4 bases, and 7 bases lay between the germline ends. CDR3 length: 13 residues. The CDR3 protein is CASSLLAADTQYF. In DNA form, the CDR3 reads TGTGCCAGCAGCTTATTGGCGGCAGATACGCAGTATTTT.

For the CDR3, the DNA is TGTGCCAGCAGTTCCGGGACAGGGTCGTACGAGCAGTACTTC. Encoded protein: CASSSGTGSYEQYF. This chain connects TRBV6-5 to TRBJ2-7; 9 nucleotides agree with TRBD1. CDR1 is MNHEY and CDR2 is SVGAGI in the germline V gene. V lost 4 bases to trimming and J lost 4 bases; unmatched junction nucleotides: 5. This CDR3 region has 14 residues.

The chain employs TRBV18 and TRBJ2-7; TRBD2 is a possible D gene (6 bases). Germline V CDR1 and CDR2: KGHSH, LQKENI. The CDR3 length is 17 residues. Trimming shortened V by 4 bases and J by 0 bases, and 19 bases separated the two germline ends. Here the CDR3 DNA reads TGTGCCAGCTCACTCAACATTGGTTCCGGGAGCTCCTACGAGCAGTACTTC. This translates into CASSLNIGSGSSYEQYF.

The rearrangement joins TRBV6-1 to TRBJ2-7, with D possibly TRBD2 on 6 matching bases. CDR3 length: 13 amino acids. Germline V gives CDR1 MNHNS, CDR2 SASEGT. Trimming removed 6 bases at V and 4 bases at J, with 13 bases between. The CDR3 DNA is TGTGCCAGCAGGGTAGCCGGGGGTTACGAGCAGTACTTC. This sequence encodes CASRVAGGYEQYF.

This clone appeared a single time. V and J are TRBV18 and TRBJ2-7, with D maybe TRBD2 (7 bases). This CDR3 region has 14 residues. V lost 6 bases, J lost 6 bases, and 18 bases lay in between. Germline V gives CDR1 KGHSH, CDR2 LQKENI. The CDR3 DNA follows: TGTGCCAGCTCCCTCGCCGGGGGGCTTAGCGAGCAGTACTTC. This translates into CASSLAGGLSEQYF.

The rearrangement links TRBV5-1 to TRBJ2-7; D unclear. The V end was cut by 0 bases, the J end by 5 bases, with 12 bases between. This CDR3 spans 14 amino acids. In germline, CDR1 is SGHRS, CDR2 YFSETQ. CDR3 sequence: CASSLEGYFDEQYF. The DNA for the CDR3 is TGCGCCAGCAGCTTGGAGGGCTATTTCGACGAGCAGTACTTC. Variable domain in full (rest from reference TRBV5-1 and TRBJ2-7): KAGVTQTPRYLIKTRGQQVTLSCSPISGHRSVSWYQQTPGQGLQFLFEYFSETQRNKGNFPGRFSGRQFSNSRSEMNVSTLELGDSALYLCASSLEGYFDEQYFGPGTRLTVT.

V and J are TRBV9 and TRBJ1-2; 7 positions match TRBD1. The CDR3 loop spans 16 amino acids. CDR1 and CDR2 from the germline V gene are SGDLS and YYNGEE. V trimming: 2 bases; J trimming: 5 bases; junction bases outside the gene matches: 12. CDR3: CASSVFRQGPLYGYTF. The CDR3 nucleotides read TGTGCCAGCAGCGTGTTCAGACAGGGCCCTCTTTATGGCTACACCTTC.

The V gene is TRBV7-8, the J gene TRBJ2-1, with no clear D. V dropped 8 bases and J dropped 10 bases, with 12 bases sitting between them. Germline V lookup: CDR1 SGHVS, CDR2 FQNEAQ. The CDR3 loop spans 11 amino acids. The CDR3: CASGLLWEQFF. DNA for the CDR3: TGTGCCAGCGGGCTGTTATGGGAGCAGTTCTTC.

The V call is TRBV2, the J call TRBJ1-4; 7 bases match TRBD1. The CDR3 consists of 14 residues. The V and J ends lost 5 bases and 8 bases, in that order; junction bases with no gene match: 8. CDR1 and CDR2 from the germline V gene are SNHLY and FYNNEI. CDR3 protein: CASSLGGVEEKLFF. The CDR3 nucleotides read TGTGCCAGCAGTCTAGGGGGCGTGGAAGAAAAACTGTTTTTT.

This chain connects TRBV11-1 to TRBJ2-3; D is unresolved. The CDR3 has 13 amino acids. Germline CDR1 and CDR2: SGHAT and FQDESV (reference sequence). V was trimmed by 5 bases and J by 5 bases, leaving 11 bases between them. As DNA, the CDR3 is TGTGCCAGCAGCCGGAACGAGAGAGATACGCAGTATTTT. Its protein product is CASSRNERDTQYF.

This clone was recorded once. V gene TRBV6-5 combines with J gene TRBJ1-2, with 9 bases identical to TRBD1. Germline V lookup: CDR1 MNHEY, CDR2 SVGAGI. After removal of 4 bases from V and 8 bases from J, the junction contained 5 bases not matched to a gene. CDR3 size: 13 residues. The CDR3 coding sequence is TGTGCCAGCAGTTTACAGGGGGCGCGCGGCTACACCTTC. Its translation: CASSLQGARGYTF.

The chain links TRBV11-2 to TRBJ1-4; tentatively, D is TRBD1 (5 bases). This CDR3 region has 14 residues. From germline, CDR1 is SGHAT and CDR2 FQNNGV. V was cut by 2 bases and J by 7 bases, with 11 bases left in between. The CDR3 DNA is TGTGCCAGCAGCTTAATGGGGGTCAGTGAAAAACTGTTTTTT. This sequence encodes CASSLMGVSEKLFF.

The chain's CDR3 is CASSWGVSYEQYF. In nucleotides, the CDR3 is TGTGCCAGCAGTTGGGGTGTCTCCTACGAGCAGTACTTC. The chain combines TRBV27 with TRBJ2-7; no clear D. V lost 4 bases, J lost 0 bases, and 7 bases lay in between. The CDR3 is made up of 13 amino acids. Germline V gene sequence: CDR1 MNHEY, CDR2 SMNVEV (reference sequence).

The CDR3 protein is CASSYRGSEAFF. The CDR3 nucleotides are TGTGCCAGCAGTTACAGGGGGTCTGAAGCTTTCTTT. The V and J genes are TRBV6-6 and TRBJ1-1; a weak D match, TRBD1 (6 bases). Deletions cut 2 bases from V and 6 bases from J, with 7 bases between. The germline V gene encodes CDR1 MNHNY and CDR2 SVGAGI (reference sequence). CDR3 size: 12 residues.

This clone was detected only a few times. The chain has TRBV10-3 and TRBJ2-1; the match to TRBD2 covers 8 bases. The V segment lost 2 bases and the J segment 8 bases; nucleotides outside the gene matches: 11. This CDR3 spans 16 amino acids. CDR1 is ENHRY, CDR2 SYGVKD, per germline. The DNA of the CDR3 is TGTGCCATCAGTGAGGGTACCGGGAGGGCTTTCGATGAGCAGTTCTTC. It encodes CAISEGTGRAFDEQFF.

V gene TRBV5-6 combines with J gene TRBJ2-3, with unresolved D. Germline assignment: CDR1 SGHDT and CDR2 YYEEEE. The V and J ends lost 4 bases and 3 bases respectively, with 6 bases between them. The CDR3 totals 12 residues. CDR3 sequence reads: CASSLLTDTQYF. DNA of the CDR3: TGTGCCAGCAGCCTGCTAACAGATACGCAGTATTTT.